This T cell receptor beta chain is drawn from a study of OX40 agonist ivuxolimab in advanced cancers. About the research overall: Males comprised around 78% of the group, whose mean age was around 62 years (range roughly 23 to 90).

The ends were cut back, 3 bases at V and 5 bases at J, with 13 bases in the middle. CDR3 length equals 14 residues. Germline V lookup: CDR1 SNHLY, CDR2 FYNNEI. Concerning this clone itself: Its antigen is still unknown.

TCRdb's table, derived via immunoSEQ multiplex PCR, lists solely in-frame clones and lacks some. The sample lists about 15,000 clones; about 81% were seen once. Study-level results: CD8+ T cells averaged more expanded clones than CD4+.

Systemic immunosuppression or a history of autoimmune disease excluded patients. The material was CD4+ or CD8+ T cells sorted from blood, obtained in a trial of the OX40 agonist ivuxolimab. The chain recombines TRBV2 with TRBJ2-5, with D possibly being TRBD1 (5 bases). This receptor was identified in an adult with an advanced solid tumor such as melanoma, head and neck, liver or kidney cancer. CDR3 sequence: CASSDWGAPETQYF. The CDR3 DNA is TGTGCCAGCAGTGACTGGGGCGCCCCCGAGACCCAGTACTTC.